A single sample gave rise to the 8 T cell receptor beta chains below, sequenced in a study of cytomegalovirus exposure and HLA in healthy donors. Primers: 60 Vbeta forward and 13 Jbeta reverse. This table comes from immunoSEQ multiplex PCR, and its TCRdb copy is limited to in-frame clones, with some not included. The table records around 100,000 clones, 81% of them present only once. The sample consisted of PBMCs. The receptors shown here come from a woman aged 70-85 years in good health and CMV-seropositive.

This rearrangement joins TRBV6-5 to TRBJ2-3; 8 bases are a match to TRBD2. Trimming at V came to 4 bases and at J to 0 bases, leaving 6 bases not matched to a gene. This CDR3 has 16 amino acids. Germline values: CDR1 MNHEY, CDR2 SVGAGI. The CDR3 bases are TGTGCCAGCAGTTCCGGACTAGCTGCGAGCACAGATACGCAGTATTTT. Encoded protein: CASSSGLAASTDTQYF.

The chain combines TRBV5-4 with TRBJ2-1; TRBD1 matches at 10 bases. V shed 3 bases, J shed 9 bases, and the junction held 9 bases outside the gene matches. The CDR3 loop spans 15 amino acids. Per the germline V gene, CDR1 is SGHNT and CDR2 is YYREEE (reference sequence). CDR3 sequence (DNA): TGTGCCAGCAGCTGGGGACAGGGGTGGAGCGGTGAGCAGTTCTTC. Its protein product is CASSWGQGWSGEQFF.

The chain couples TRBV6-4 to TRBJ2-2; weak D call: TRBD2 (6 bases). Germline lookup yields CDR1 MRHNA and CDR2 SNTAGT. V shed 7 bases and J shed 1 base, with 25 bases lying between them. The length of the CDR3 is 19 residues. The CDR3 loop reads CASIRADSGNPRNTGELFF. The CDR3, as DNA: TGTGCCAGCATTAGAGCGGATAGCGGAAACCCCCGGAACACCGGGGAGCTGTTTTTT.

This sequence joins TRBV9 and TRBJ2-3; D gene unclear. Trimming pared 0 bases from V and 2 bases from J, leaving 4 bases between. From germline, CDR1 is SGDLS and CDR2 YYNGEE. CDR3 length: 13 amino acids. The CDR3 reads CASSVAHTDTQYF. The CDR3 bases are TGTGCCAGCAGCGTAGCCCACACAGATACGCAGTATTTT.

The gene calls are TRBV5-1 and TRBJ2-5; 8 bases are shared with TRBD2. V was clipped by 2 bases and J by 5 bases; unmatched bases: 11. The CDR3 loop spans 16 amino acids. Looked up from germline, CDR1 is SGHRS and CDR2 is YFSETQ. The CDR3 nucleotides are TGCGCCAGCAGCTTTTTAGCGGGGAACCCCGCCGAGACCCAGTACTTC. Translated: CASSFLAGNPAETQYF.

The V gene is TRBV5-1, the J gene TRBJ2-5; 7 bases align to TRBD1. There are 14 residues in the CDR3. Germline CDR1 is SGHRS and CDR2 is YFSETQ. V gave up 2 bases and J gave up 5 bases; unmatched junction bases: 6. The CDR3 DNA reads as TGCGCCAGCAGCTTAATCCCAGGGGGTGAGACCCAGTACTTC. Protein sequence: CASSLIPGGETQYF.

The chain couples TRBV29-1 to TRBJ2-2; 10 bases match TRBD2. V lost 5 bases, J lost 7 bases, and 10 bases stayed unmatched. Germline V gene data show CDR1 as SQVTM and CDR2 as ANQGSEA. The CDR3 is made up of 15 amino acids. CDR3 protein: CSVLTSGAGNGELFF. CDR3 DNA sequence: TGCAGCGTTCTCACTAGCGGGGCAGGGAACGGGGAGCTGTTTTTT.

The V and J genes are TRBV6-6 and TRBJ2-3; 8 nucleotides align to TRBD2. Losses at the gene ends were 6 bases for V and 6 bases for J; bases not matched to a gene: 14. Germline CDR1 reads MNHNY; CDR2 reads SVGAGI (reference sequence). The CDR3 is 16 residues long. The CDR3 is CASSLTTAGGADTQYF. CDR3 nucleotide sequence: TGTGCCAGCAGCCTTACGACTGCCGGGGGGGCCGATACGCAGTATTTT.